This T cell receptor (beta chain) comes out of a study of blood T cell repertoires in COVID-19. For the study at large: T cells, B-cell-depleted T cells, or PBMCs provided the cDNA or gDNA that served as material.

Methods used by the authors: Estimation of nucleated cell counts relied on the amplification of reference gene primers. Sequencing used immunoSEQ multiplex PCR; TCRdb keeps in-frame clones, though not all of them. V and J calls and clone size come straight from that table; D and trimming were deduced from the DNA. The sample lists approximately 250,000 clones; roughly 81% were seen once. Trimming stripped 3 bases from V and 1 base from J, with 7 bases between. Germline CDR1 is MNHEY and CDR2 is SMNVEV (reference sequence). The CDR3 runs 14 residues. Sequencing was carried out using peripheral blood. V gene TRBV27 combines with J gene TRBJ1-5; D uncertain. This TCR derives from a man aged 45-65 years with acute or convalescent COVID-19. The CDR3 sequence is CASSFGGSNQPQHF. CDR3 nucleotide sequence: TGTGCCAGCAGTTTCGGAGGGAGCAATCAGCCCCAGCATTTT.